This T cell receptor beta chain stems from a study of cytomegalovirus exposure and HLA in healthy donors. In the study overall: Later analysis reported that the approximately 120 validation repertoires shared the platform of the approximately 670 first-cohort repertoires.

Profiled with immunoSEQ multiplex PCR; TCRdb holds only in-frame clones, not every one. Of 350,000 or so clones listed, roughly 85% were seen once; the top ten hold around 0.84%. As for this clone: Antigen specificity is unknown.

The CDR3 runs to 15 residues. The V segment lost 8 bases and the J segment 6 bases; nucleotides outside the gene matches: 10. Germline CDR1 is LNHDA and CDR2 is SQIVND (reference sequence). Study-wide results and caveats: The study labeled 180 or so TCR beta chains cytomegalovirus-associated. Specificity for CMV antigens was confirmed in vitro for three of the CMV-associated chains.

The gene calls are TRBV19 and TRBJ1-2; 12 bases align to TRBD1. This TCR was recovered from a woman aged 18-29 years in good health and CMV-seronegative. Sequenced material: PBMCs. As DNA, the CDR3 is TGTGCCAGTCTCGACCGGGGACAGGGGGCCCATGGCTACACCTTC. It is translated as CASLDRGQGAHGYTF.